This T cell receptor beta chain is drawn from a study of T cell repertoires in cytomegalovirus infection. Overall study context: Selected CMV epitopes included recently identified HLA-C-restricted ones as well as well-studied HLA-B-restricted ones. Shared public TCR beta signatures pointed to both CMV infection and a matching HLA type. Points from the study as a whole: There were carriers of CMV plus the relevant HLA, and cumulative public TCR beta family frequency identified them. It was HLA-C-restricted CMV-specific TCR beta clonotypes that dominated the response ex vivo.

Details on this clonotype: Antigen specificity is unknown. Germline is not matched at one junction end, which may reflect a read error.

The CDR3 runs to 15 residues. In germline, CDR1 is SEHNR, CDR2 FQNEAQ (reference sequence). Each CDR3 protein gets one entry after TCRdb re-called the reads with MiXCR. The sample has some 940,000 distinct CDR3 sequences, 31% seen once. Sequencing used cultured CD8+ T cells from PBMCs, obtained from culture after CMV antigen stimulation. The chain combines TRBV7-9 with TRBJ1-5; D unclear. This clonotype originated in a human donor in good health (CMV status not recorded). Some clones in this sample may be carry-over from other donors' samples. The chain's CDR3 is CAGSSTAFSNQPQHF. The CDR3 DNA reads TGTGCCGGCAGCTCTACAGCGTTTAGCAATCAGCCCCAGCATTTT.